This note documents a single T cell receptor beta chain sequence. Its target is not known. The junction had 11 bases not matched to a gene; V was cut back by 5 bases and J by 5 bases. Germline V lookup: CDR1 SGHAT, CDR2 FQNNGV. This CDR3 is 15 amino acids long. These data originate in a study of Tregs in tolerant kidney transplant recipients. Regarding the study as a whole: Nucleotide sequences could not be compared across some patients' samples due to primer changes. No direct test of biological reproducibility was done here.

Profiled with immunoSEQ multiplex PCR; TCRdb holds only in-frame clones, not every one. The sample has 98,000 or so clones; 90% are singletons. Sequenced material: CD4+ T cells from blood, taken before the transplant. The chain employs TRBV11-2 and TRBJ1-2; 7 bases line up with TRBD1. The receptor was isolated from a human donor who received a combined kidney and bone marrow transplant. CDR3 residues: CASSLRDSNKYGYTF. The CDR3 bases are TGTGCCAGCAGCCTACGGGACAGTAATAAGTATGGCTACACCTTC. Looking up the rest from reference TRBV11-2 and TRBJ1-2 gives the full variable domain: EAGVAQSPRYKIIEKRQSVAFWCNPISGHATLYWYQQILGQGPKLLIQFQNNGVVDDSQLPKDRFSAERLKGVDSTLKIQPAKLEDSAVYLCASSLRDSNKYGYTFGSGTRLTVV.